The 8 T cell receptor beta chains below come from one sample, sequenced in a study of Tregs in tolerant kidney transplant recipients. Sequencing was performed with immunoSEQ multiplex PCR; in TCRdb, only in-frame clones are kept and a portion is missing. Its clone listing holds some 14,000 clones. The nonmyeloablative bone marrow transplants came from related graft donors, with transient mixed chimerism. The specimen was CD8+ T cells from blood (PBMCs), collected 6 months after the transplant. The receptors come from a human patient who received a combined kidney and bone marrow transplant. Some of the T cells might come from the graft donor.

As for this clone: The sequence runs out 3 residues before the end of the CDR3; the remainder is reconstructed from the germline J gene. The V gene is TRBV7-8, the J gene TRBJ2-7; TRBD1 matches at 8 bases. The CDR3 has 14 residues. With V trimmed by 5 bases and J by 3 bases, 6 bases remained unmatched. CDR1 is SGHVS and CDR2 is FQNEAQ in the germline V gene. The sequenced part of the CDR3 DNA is TGTGCCAGCAGCACGGGACAGGCGATCTACGAG. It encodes CASSTGQAIYE. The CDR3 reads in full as CASSTGQAIYEQYF.

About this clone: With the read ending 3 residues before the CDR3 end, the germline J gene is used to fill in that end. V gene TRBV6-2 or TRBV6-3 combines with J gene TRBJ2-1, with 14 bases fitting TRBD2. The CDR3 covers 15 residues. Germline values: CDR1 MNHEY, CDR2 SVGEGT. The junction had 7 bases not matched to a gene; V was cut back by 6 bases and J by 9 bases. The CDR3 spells CASSGGLAGVVEQFF. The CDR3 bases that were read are TGTGCCAGCAGCGGGGGACTAGCGGGGGTGGTTGAG.

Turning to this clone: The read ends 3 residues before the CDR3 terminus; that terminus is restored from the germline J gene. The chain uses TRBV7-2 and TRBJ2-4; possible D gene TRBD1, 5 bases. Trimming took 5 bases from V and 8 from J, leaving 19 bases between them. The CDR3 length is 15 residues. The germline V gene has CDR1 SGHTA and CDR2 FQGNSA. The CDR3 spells CASSNPPTVGDIQYF. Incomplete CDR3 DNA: TGTGCCAGCAGCAACCCCCCGACGGTAGGGGACATT.

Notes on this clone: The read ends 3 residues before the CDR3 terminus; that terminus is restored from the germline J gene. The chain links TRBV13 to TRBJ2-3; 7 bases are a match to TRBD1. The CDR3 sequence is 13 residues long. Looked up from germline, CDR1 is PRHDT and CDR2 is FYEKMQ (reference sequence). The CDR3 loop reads CASSFQGEETQYF. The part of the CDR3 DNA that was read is TGTGCCAGCAGCTTCCAGGGGGAAGAGACG.

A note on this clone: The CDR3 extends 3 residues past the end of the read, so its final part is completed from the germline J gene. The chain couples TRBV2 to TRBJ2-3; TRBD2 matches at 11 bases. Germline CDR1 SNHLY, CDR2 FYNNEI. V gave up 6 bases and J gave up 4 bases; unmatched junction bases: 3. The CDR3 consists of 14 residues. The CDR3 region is CASRSSGRADTQYF. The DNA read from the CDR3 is TGTGCCAGCAGGAGTAGCGGGAGGGCAGATACG.

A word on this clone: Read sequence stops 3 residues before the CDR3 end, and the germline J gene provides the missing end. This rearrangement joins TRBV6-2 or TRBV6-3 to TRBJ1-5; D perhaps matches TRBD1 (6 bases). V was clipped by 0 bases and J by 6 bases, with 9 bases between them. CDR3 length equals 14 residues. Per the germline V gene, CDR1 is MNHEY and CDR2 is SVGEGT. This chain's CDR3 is CASSYSQGGQPQHF. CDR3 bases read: TGTGCCAGCAGTTACTCACAGGGCGGTCAGCCC.

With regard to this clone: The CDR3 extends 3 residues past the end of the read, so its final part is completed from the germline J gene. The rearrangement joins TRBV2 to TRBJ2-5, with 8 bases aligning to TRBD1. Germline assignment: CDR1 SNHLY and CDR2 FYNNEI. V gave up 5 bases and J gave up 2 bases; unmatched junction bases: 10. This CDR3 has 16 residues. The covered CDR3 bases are TGTGCCAGCAGTAAGGGACAGGATTATTCTCAAGAGACC. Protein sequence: CASSKGQDYSQET. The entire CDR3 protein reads CASSKGQDYSQETQYF.

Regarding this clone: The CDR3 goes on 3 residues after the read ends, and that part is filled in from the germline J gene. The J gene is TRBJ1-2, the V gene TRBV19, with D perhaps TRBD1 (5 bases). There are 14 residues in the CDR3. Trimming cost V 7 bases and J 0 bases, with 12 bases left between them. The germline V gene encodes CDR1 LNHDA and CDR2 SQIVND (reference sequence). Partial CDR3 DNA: TGTGCCAGTAAATTCAGGGCCTCTAACTATGGC. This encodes CASKFRASNYG. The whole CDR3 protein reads CASKFRASNYGYTF. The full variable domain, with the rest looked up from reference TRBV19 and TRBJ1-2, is DGGITQSPKYLFRKEGQNVTLSCEQNLNHDAMYWYRQDPGQGLRLIYYSQIVNDFQKGDIAEGYSVSREKKESFPLTVTSAQKNPTAFYLCASKFRASNYGYTFGSGTRLTVV.